The 22 T cell receptor beta chains below were found in one sample sequenced in a study of cytomegalovirus exposure and HLA in healthy donors. With 60 Vbeta and 13 Jbeta primers, the PCR was carried out. Assay used: immunoSEQ multiplex PCR; TCRdb lists only in-frame clones, some missing. This table has 100,000 to 150,000 clones, 80% appearing once. Sequenced sample: PBMCs. The receptors here all came from a man aged 30-40 years in good health and CMV-seropositive.

Only one count was recorded for this clone. V usage is TRBV15 and J usage is TRBJ1-3, with 9 positions matching TRBD1. This CDR3 is built from 18 residues. The germline gives CDR1 LNHNV, CDR2 YYDKDF (reference sequence). The V segment lost 3 bases and the J segment 0 bases; nucleotides outside the gene matches: 9. The CDR3, as DNA: TGTGCCACCAGCAGCCGGGACAGGGACCAACTCTCTGGAAACACCATATATTTT. It is translated as CATSSRDRDQLSGNTIYF.

V gene TRBV2 combines with J gene TRBJ2-5; the match to TRBD2 covers 7 bases. Germline loops: CDR1 SNHLY, CDR2 FYNNEI. CDR3 size: 13 residues. The V and J ends lost 5 bases and 2 bases, in that order; junction bases with no gene match: 2. The CDR3 here is CASSRTRQETQYF. CDR3 nucleotides: TGTGCCAGCAGTAGGACTAGACAAGAGACCCAGTACTTC.

This chain joins TRBV6-6 and TRBJ2-5; a possible D gene is TRBD2 (6 bases). This CDR3 is built from 13 residues. The V gene's germline CDR1 is MNHNY and CDR2 SVGAGI (reference sequence). V was shortened by 6 bases and J by 4 bases, with 12 bases between the two germline ends. CDR3 nucleotides: TGTGCCAGCAGCCCTGTGCGGGGAGAGACCCAGTACTTC. Its protein product is CASSPVRGETQYF.

The chain combines TRBV2 with TRBJ2-3; D is unresolved. Germline lookup yields CDR1 SNHLY and CDR2 FYNNEI. The CDR3 is 12 amino acids. Trimming cost V 7 bases and J 3 bases, with 8 bases left between them. CDR3 residues: CASKRLTDTQYF. The CDR3 region has the DNA TGTGCCAGCAAGAGGTTAACAGATACGCAGTATTTT.

This sequence joins TRBV29-1 and TRBJ2-1; 7 bases map to TRBD1. The length of the CDR3 is 14 residues. Unmatched junction bases numbered 6, after V lost 7 bases and J lost 0 bases. Germline V gene lookup returns CDR1 SQVTM and CDR2 ANQGSEA. The CDR3 region is CSAETGSSYNEQFF. CDR3 in DNA: TGCAGCGCCGAGACAGGGAGCTCCTACAATGAGCAGTTCTTC.

This chain joins TRBV9 and TRBJ2-3, with 10 bases fitting TRBD2. The CDR3 loop spans 15 amino acids. CDR1 and CDR2 from the germline V gene are SGDLS and YYNGEE. The J segment lost 7 bases and the V segment lost 3 bases, leaving 8 bases of the junction unmatched. CDR3: CASSASGGAVNTQYF. The CDR3 DNA sequence: TGTGCCAGCAGCGCCAGCGGGGGGGCGGTGAATACGCAGTATTTT.

The chain uses TRBV2 and TRBJ1-1; 7 bases match TRBD1. The CDR3 sequence is 15 residues long. J lost 1 base, V lost 7 bases, and 9 bases had no gene match. Per the germline V gene, CDR1 is SNHLY and CDR2 is FYNNEI. The chain's CDR3 is CASISYRGRNTEAFF. The CDR3 coding sequence is TGTGCCAGCATTTCGTACAGGGGCCGGAACACTGAAGCTTTCTTT.

Remarks on this clone: This sample includes further DNA sequences coding for the same CDR3. The chain carries TRBV6-1 and TRBJ1-2, with D unresolved. Germline-derived CDR1 and CDR2 are MNHNS and SASEGT. V gave up 6 bases and J gave up 4 bases, with 21 bases separating them. The CDR3 is 16 amino acids. CDR3 in amino acids: CASSELEGSNSYGYTF. The CDR3 coding sequence is TGTGCCAGCAGCGAACTTGAAGGGAGTAATTCCTATGGCTACACCTTC.

The V gene is TRBV5-1, the J gene TRBJ1-6; TRBD1 matches at 11 bases. CDR1 is SGHRS and CDR2 is YFSETQ in the germline V gene. This CDR3 contains 15 residues. Trimming took 4 bases from V and 8 from J; bases not matched to a gene: 5. The CDR3 is CASSGTGGLDSPLHF. DNA for the CDR3: TGCGCCAGCAGCGGGACAGGGGGGTTAGATTCACCCCTCCACTTT.

The chain is built from TRBV9 and TRBJ1-1; D not resolved. In germline, CDR1 is SGDLS, CDR2 YYNGEE. CDR3 length: 14 residues. V was shortened by 3 bases and J by 4 bases, with 13 bases between the two germline ends. CDR3 nucleotide sequence: TGTGCCAGCAGCGCCAGACCCGGGAGCACTGAAGCTTTCTTT. Translated: CASSARPGSTEAFF.

This chain connects TRBV5-6 to TRBJ1-5; weak D call: TRBD1 (5 bases). With 3 bases removed from V and 2 bases from J, the gap between germline ends came to 15 bases. This CDR3 is built from 16 residues. CDR1 is SGHDT and CDR2 is YYEEEE in the germline V gene. This chain's CDR3 is CASSSRGREGNQPQHF. CDR3 bases: TGTGCCAGCAGCTCCCGGGGGAGGGAAGGCAATCAGCCCCAGCATTTT. Full variable domain (rest looked up from reference TRBV5-6 and TRBJ1-5): DAGVTQSPTHLIKTRGQQVTLRCSPKSGHDTVSWYQQALGQGPQFIFQYYEEEERQRGNFPDRFSGHQFPNYSSELNVNALLLGDSALYLCASSSRGREGNQPQHFGDGTRLSIL.

The chain joins TRBV29-1 to TRBJ2-5; 9 nucleotides line up with TRBD2. V dropped 2 bases and J dropped 2; count of bases not matched to a gene: 9. The CDR3 is 16 residues long. Germline lookup yields CDR1 SQVTM and CDR2 ANQGSEA. In DNA, the CDR3 is TGCAGCGTTGAATCCCCTAGCGGGGCTCCTCAAGAGACCCAGTACTTC. This gives the protein CSVESPSGAPQETQYF.

The chain couples TRBV28 to TRBJ1-6, with 8 bases matching TRBD1. V gave up 6 bases and J gave up 7 bases; unmatched junction bases: 11. The CDR3 extends over 16 amino acids. CDR1 MDHEN and CDR2 SYDVKM come from the germline V gene. CDR3 sequence (DNA): TGTGCCAGCAGCCCCGCTAGACAGGGGAGGAATTCACCCCTCCACTTT. It encodes CASSPARQGRNSPLHF.

The chain is built from TRBV19 and TRBJ1-1, with 8 bases aligning to TRBD1. Germline loops: CDR1 LNHDA, CDR2 SQIVND (reference sequence). J lost 5 bases, V lost 5 bases, and 10 bases had no gene match. The CDR3 totals 15 residues. The CDR3 coding sequence is TGTGCCAGTAGTCCCAGGACAGGGCTAGGGACTGAAGCTTTCTTT. It is translated as CASSPRTGLGTEAFF. The whole variable domain, remainder taken from reference TRBV19 and TRBJ1-1, is DGGITQSPKYLFRKEGQNVTLSCEQNLNHDAMYWYRQDPGQGLRLIYYSQIVNDFQKGDIAEGYSVSREKKESFPLTVTSAQKNPTAFYLCASSPRTGLGTEAFFGQGTRLTVV.

This chain uses TRBV10-3 with TRBJ1-1, with D perhaps TRBD1 (5 bases). The length of the CDR3 is 14 residues. V was cut by 2 bases and J by 0 bases, with 7 bases left in between. Per germline, CDR1 ENHRY and CDR2 SYGVKD. CDR3 region: CAISERGMNTEAFF. The CDR3 DNA reads as TGTGCCATCAGTGAGAGGGGCATGAACACTGAAGCTTTCTTT.

This chain uses TRBV4-2 with TRBJ1-2; 11 bases agree with TRBD1. Germline CDR1 and CDR2: LGHNA and YNFKEQ. V shed 4 bases and J 11 bases; nucleotides not matched to a gene: 15. The CDR3 is 16 residues long. The CDR3 nucleotides are TGTGCCAGCAGCCCGAGATACGGGACAGGGGGACGTTTATACACCTTC. Encoded protein: CASSPRYGTGGRLYTF.

This chain uses TRBV6-1 with TRBJ1-3; no clear D. CDR3 size: 15 residues. Trimming left V 6 bases short and J 3 bases short, with 15 bases between. Germline lookup yields CDR1 MNHNS and CDR2 SASEGT. As DNA, the CDR3 is TGTGCCAGCAGGGAGGGTGGATCGAGTGGAAACACCATATATTTT. Translation: CASREGGSSGNTIYF.

The chain has TRBV29-1 and TRBJ1-3; D unclear. Per the germline V gene, CDR1 is SQVTM and CDR2 is ANQGSEA. The V end was cut by 5 bases, the J end by 0 bases, with 8 bases between. The CDR3 spans 13 residues. The CDR3 loop reads CSVYVSSGNTIYF. CDR3 bases: TGCAGCGTTTATGTGAGCTCTGGAAACACCATATATTTT.

The chain is built from TRBV2 and TRBJ2-2; 10 positions agree with TRBD1. CDR3 length: 14 residues. The ends lost 8 bases at V and 6 bases at J; junction bases unmatched: 6. CDR1 is SNHLY, CDR2 FYNNEI, per germline. CDR3 DNA sequence: TGTGCCAGCTTTGGACAGGGGGAGGCCGGGGAGCTGTTTTTT. Translated, it gives CASFGQGEAGELFF.

The CDR3 nucleotides read TGTGCCAGCAGCTTGGTCCCCCGGGAAGCTTTCTTT. Protein product: CASSLVPREAFF. The genes are TRBV13 and TRBJ1-1; D is ambiguous. The CDR3 consists of 12 residues. Germline-derived CDR1 and CDR2 are PRHDT and FYEKMQ (reference sequence). V gave up 3 bases and J gave up 8 bases, with 10 bases separating them.

The chain links TRBV29-1 to TRBJ1-2; D remains ambiguous. V was clipped by 0 bases and J by 8 bases, with 19 bases between them. Germline V gene lookup returns CDR1 SQVTM and CDR2 ANQGSEA. The CDR3 is 15 residues long. DNA of the CDR3: TGCAGCGTTGAAGATCGGGATGGGCTTGGTGAGGGCTACACCTTC. It codes for CSVEDRDGLGEGYTF. Together with reference TRBV29-1 and TRBJ1-2, the CDR3 gives the full variable domain: SAVISQKPSRDICQRGTSLTIQCQVDSQVTMMFWYRQQPGQSLTLIATANQGSEATYESGFVIDKFPISRPNLTFSTLTVSNMSPEDSSIYLCSVEDRDGLGEGYTFGSGTRLTVV.

The chain couples TRBV7-9 to TRBJ2-7; 10 nucleotides agree with TRBD1. The ends lost 5 bases at V and 6 bases at J; junction bases unmatched: 19. Looked up from germline, CDR1 is SEHNR and CDR2 is FQNEAQ (reference sequence). The CDR3 is 18 residues long. Here the CDR3 reads CASSLTLGQGGNTCEQYF. As DNA, the CDR3 is TGTGCCAGCAGCCTTACGCTCGGACAGGGGGGGAATACCTGCGAGCAGTACTTC.